The entry below gives a single TCR beta chain sequence along with its context. Its matching antigen is unknown. This record belongs to a study of cytomegalovirus exposure and HLA in healthy donors. With 60 Vbeta and 13 Jbeta primers, the PCR was carried out. Clones were read by immunoSEQ multiplex PCR, and TCRdb kept only the in-frame ones, dropping some. This sample has tens of thousands of clones, with around 85% found just once. Healthy individuals who donated bone marrow served as the donors. V lost 1 base to trimming and J lost 1 base, with 10 bases between them. The CDR3 runs 15 residues. In germline, CDR1 is MNHEY, CDR2 SVGAGI. Study observations and caveats: Diagnosis of cytomegalovirus status made by the classifier reportedly showed high specificity and sensitivity. TCR beta sequences reportedly predicted the HLA-A and HLA-B alleles of most subjects accurately.

The sequence was collected from a man aged 18 to 29 in good health and CMV-seronegative. V gene TRBV6-5 combines with J gene TRBJ1-1, with D perhaps TRBD1 (6 bases). The sample taken for sequencing was PBMCs. The CDR3 spells CASSYYTGPNTEAFF. CDR3 coding DNA: TGTGCCAGCAGTTACTACACAGGGCCGAACACTGAAGCTTTCTTT.